Presented here are 20 T cell receptor beta chains from one specimen sequenced in a study of T cell responses to AZD1222 COVID-19 vaccine. The data were produced by immunoSEQ multiplex PCR, yet TCRdb's version contains in-frame clones alone and is incomplete. This sample yields about 120,000 clones, of which around nine tenths are seen a single time; about 1.2% belongs to the top ten. The specimen comprised peripheral blood, sampled on day 0 of AZD1222 vaccination. The source is an adult in good health.

The chain couples TRBV9 to TRBJ1-2; no definite D call. The CDR3 covers 15 residues. Germline CDR1 is SGDLS and CDR2 is YYNGEE. V lost 4 bases, J lost 4 bases, and 17 bases lay in between. CDR3 DNA: TGTGCCAGCAGCCCCTTGGCGAACCCGAGCTATGGCTACACCTTC. Its protein is CASSPLANPSYGYTF. Looking up the rest from reference TRBV9 and TRBJ1-2 gives the full variable domain: DSGVTQTPKHLITATGQRVTLRCSPRSGDLSVYWYQQSLDQGLQFLIQYYNGEERAKGNILERFSAQQFPDLHSELNLSSLELGDSALYFCASSPLANPSYGYTFGSGTRLTVV.

This clone has just one count. The chain combines TRBV6-5 with TRBJ1-2, with D unresolved. V lost 4 bases, J lost 2 bases, and 17 bases lay in between. This CDR3 is 16 amino acids long. Germline CDR1 MNHEY, CDR2 SVGAGI. Here the CDR3 DNA reads TGTGCCAGCAGTTCCCAACCAGGAACAGCCAACTATGGCTACACCTTC. It translates to CASSSQPGTANYGYTF.

The rearrangement uses TRBV5-6 and TRBJ1-4; D might be TRBD1 (6 bases). Germline loops: CDR1 SGHDT, CDR2 YYEEEE. This CDR3 has 14 amino acids. With 0 bases removed from V and 5 bases from J, the gap between germline ends came to 8 bases. The CDR3 DNA follows: TGTGCCAGCAGCTTGGGACAGGTCAATGAAAAACTGTTTTTT. The encoded protein is CASSLGQVNEKLFF. Combining the CDR3 with reference TRBV5-6 and TRBJ1-4 gives the whole variable domain DAGVTQSPTHLIKTRGQQVTLRCSPKSGHDTVSWYQQALGQGPQFIFQYYEEEERQRGNFPDRFSGHQFPNYSSELNVNALLLGDSALYLCASSLGQVNEKLFFGSGTQLSVL.

The chain is built from TRBV2 and TRBJ1-5, with D possibly matching TRBD1 (6 bases). The CDR3 is 15 residues long. V lost 3 bases, J lost 4 bases, and 13 bases lay in between. The germline V gene has CDR1 SNHLY and CDR2 FYNNEI. CDR3 sequence: CASSEMRQGNQPQHF. The DNA for the CDR3 is TGTGCCAGCAGTGAGATGAGGCAGGGGAATCAGCCCCAGCATTTT.

The V call is TRBV28, the J call TRBJ1-2, with D perhaps matching TRBD1 (5 bases). From germline, CDR1 is MDHEN and CDR2 SYDVKM. The CDR3 has 14 residues. V was trimmed by 7 bases and J by 2 bases, leaving 14 bases between them. CDR3 loop: CASNGGAQNYGYTF. CDR3 sequence (DNA): TGTGCCAGCAATGGTGGGGCCCAAAACTATGGCTACACCTTC.

The CDR3 here is CASSGQMDEKLFF. For the CDR3, the DNA is TGTGCCAGCTCGGGACAAATGGATGAAAAACTGTTTTTT. The chain combines TRBV18 with TRBJ1-4, with D perhaps matching TRBD1 (6 bases). The ends were cut back, 6 bases at V and 6 bases at J, with 11 bases in the middle. The CDR3 has 13 amino acids. Germline V CDR1 and CDR2: KGHSH, LQKENI.

The V and J genes are TRBV18 and TRBJ2-2; D not resolved. The germline gives CDR1 KGHSH, CDR2 LQKENI. CDR3 size: 12 residues. V lost 6 bases and J lost 6, with 8 bases in between. The CDR3 DNA sequence: TGTGCCAGCTCCGTAGGTCCCGGGGAGCTGTTTTTT. Translating it yields CASSVGPGELFF.

The J gene is TRBJ1-1, the V gene TRBV7-2; possible D gene TRBD1, 5 bases. The germline V and J ends were trimmed by 7 bases and 6 bases, with 18 bases remaining between them. The CDR3 loop spans 14 amino acids. The germline V gene encodes CDR1 SGHTA and CDR2 FQGNSA. CDR3 sequence (DNA): TGTGCCAGCACCCTTGTTGGTAGGGACGCTGAAGCTTTCTTT. It is translated as CASTLVGRDAEAFF.

The CDR3 nucleotides read TGTGCCAGCAGTGACTCGATTAGCGGGGTGCACTACGAGCAGTACTTC. It specifies CASSDSISGVHYEQYF. The genes are TRBV6-4 and TRBJ2-7; the match to TRBD2 covers 8 bases. V was pared by 0 bases and J by 3 bases, with 7 bases of the junction left unmatched. CDR1 is MRHNA, CDR2 SNTAGT, per germline. The CDR3 sequence is 16 residues long.

This chain joins TRBV7-2 and TRBJ2-7; D gene uncertain. Germline V gene lookup returns CDR1 SGHTA and CDR2 FQGNSA. V dropped 3 bases and J dropped 5 bases, with 8 bases sitting between them. The CDR3 extends over 12 amino acids. CDR3 nucleotides: TGTGCCAGCAGCTTCACCGGGCACGAGCAGTACTTC. Translated: CASSFTGHEQYF.

The rearrangement uses TRBV7-2 and TRBJ2-5; D is perhaps TRBD1 (6 bases). The V gene lost 5 bases and the J gene lost 0 bases, with 13 bases spanning the gap. The V gene's germline CDR1 is SGHTA and CDR2 FQGNSA. CDR3 length equals 15 residues. CDR3 nucleotide sequence: TGTGCCAGCAGCCGTGGACAGATGTACCAAGAGACCCAGTACTTC. Translated, it gives CASSRGQMYQETQYF. Together with reference TRBV7-2 and TRBJ2-5, the CDR3 gives the full variable domain: GAGVSQSPSNKVTEKGKDVELRCDPISGHTALYWYRQSLGQGLEFLIYFQGNSAPDKSGLPSDRFSAERTGGSVSTLTIQRTQQEDSAVYLCASSRGQMYQETQYFGPGTRLLVL.

This clone was observed a handful of times. V usage is TRBV11-2 and J usage is TRBJ1-3, with D unresolved. The CDR3 has 16 residues. V lost 3 bases, J lost 2 bases, and 14 bases lay in between. CDR1 is SGHAT, CDR2 FQNNGV, per germline. The CDR3 DNA sequence: TGTGCCAGCAGCTTGTTCTCAGGCCGACCTGGAAACACCATATATTTT. Its translation is CASSLFSGRPGNTIYF. Filled out from reference TRBV11-2 and TRBJ1-3, the complete variable domain reads EAGVAQSPRYKIIEKRQSVAFWCNPISGHATLYWYQQILGQGPKLLIQFQNNGVVDDSQLPKDRFSAERLKGVDSTLKIQPAKLEDSAVYLCASSLFSGRPGNTIYFGEGSWLTVV.

The rearrangement uses TRBV10-3 and TRBJ1-5; D remains unclear. This CDR3 has 15 amino acids. Trimming removed 3 bases at V and 5 bases at J, with 14 bases between. Germline V lookup: CDR1 ENHRY, CDR2 SYGVKD. The CDR3 DNA sequence: TGTGCCATCAGTGACTCGAGGTTTGGGGATCAGCCCCAGCATTTT. Translated, it gives CAISDSRFGDQPQHF.

The chain carries TRBV6-2 or TRBV6-3 and TRBJ1-1, with D tentatively TRBD1 (5 bases). CDR1 MNHEY and CDR2 SVGEGT come from the germline V gene. Trimming took off 0 bases at V and 0 bases at J, with 11 bases between the two ends. The length of the CDR3 is 16 residues. The chain's CDR3 is CASSYSRAAMNTEAFF. The CDR3 DNA reads as TGTGCCAGCAGTTACTCCAGGGCCGCCATGAACACTGAAGCTTTCTTT.

The gene calls are TRBV5-1 and TRBJ2-5, with D perhaps TRBD1 (5 bases). Germline CDR1 SGHRS, CDR2 YFSETQ. This CDR3 spans 14 amino acids. V was pared by 4 bases and J by 1 base, with 11 bases between. DNA of the CDR3: TGCGCCAGCAGCCACGACAGTTTCCAAGAGACCCAGTACTTC. This translates into CASSHDSFQETQYF.

This rearrangement joins TRBV7-2 to TRBJ1-1, with no clear D. The CDR3 extends over 13 amino acids. Trimming took 2 bases from V and 3 from J, leaving 7 bases between them. Germline assignment: CDR1 SGHTA and CDR2 FQGNSA. Here the CDR3 reads CASSLLSDTEAFF. The CDR3 DNA follows: TGTGCCAGCAGCTTATTGTCCGACACTGAAGCTTTCTTT.

This sequence joins TRBV6-2 or TRBV6-3 and TRBJ1-1; D is ambiguous. Trimming took 6 bases from V and 4 from J, leaving 12 bases between them. The CDR3 loop spans 13 amino acids. Per the germline V gene, CDR1 is MNHEY and CDR2 is SVGEGT. CDR3 sequence (DNA): TGTGCCAGCAGCCCTACATCGGCCACTGAAGCTTTCTTT. Its protein product is CASSPTSATEAFF.

The chain uses TRBV9 and TRBJ1-4; D ambiguous. CDR1 and CDR2 from the germline V gene are SGDLS and YYNGEE. Between the trimmed V and J ends, which lost 0 bases and 6 bases, there was a span of 12 bases. The CDR3 contains 15 residues. CDR3 bases: TGTGCCAGCAGCGTAGCTTCCCGAGCGGATGAAAAACTGTTTTTT. It codes for CASSVASRADEKLFF.

This chain joins TRBV7-8 and TRBJ1-2; 12 nucleotides align to TRBD1. Germline values: CDR1 SGHVS, CDR2 FQNEAQ. V lost 6 bases and J lost 7; bases outside the gene matches: 6. This CDR3 has 14 amino acids. CDR3: CASRKGQGAGGYTF. DNA for the CDR3: TGTGCCAGCAGAAAGGGACAGGGGGCAGGTGGCTACACCTTC. Together with reference TRBV7-8 and TRBJ1-2, the CDR3 gives the full variable domain: GAGVSQSPRYKVAKRGQDVALRCDPISGHVSLFWYQQALGQGPEFLTYFQNEAQLDKSGLPSDRFFAERPEGSVSTLKIQRTQQEDSAVYLCASRKGQGAGGYTFGSGTRLTVV.

The chain combines TRBV6-5 with TRBJ2-5, with D hard to call. With 2 bases removed from V and 5 bases from J, the gap between germline ends came to 12 bases. This CDR3 spans 14 amino acids. Germline loops: CDR1 MNHEY, CDR2 SVGAGI. CDR3: CASSYPEKGETQYF. The DNA of the CDR3 is TGTGCCAGCAGTTACCCAGAGAAGGGTGAGACCCAGTACTTC.